The rows below give T cell receptor beta chains drawn from one sample of a study of shared clonotypes between healthy human individuals. The protocol was immunoSEQ multiplex PCR, while the TCRdb copy is restricted to in-frame clones and leaves out a portion. The table lists 2 million to 2.5 million clones, nearly 97% of them singletons. The sequenced material came from naive CD4+ T cells sorted from blood. The receptors derive from a man aged 18 to 30 in good health. Each CDR3 is given with its conserved first and last residue. D genes are given only for firm matches. Size tells how often a clone was seen (once, few, many) or the class of an expanded clone, and some rows leave it out.

NA	TRBV7-8	NA	TRBJ1-5	CASSLSTVNSNQPQHF	TGTGCCAGCAGCCTATCCACAGTTAATAGCAATCAGCCCCAGCATTTT
NA	TRBV6-1	TRBD1	TRBJ2-4	CASIDRGGKNIQYF	TGTGCCAGCATAGACAGGGGAGGCAAAAACATTCAGTACTTC
NA	TRBV10-3	NA	TRBJ1-5	CAISDGGNQPQHF	TGTGCCATCAGTGACGGTGGGAATCAGCCCCAGCATTTT
NA	TRBV7-6	TRBD2	TRBJ2-2	CASSSGLAGGPNTGELFF	TGTGCCAGCAGCTCCGGACTAGCGGGAGGCCCGAACACCGGGGAGCTGTTTTTT
NA	TRBV5-6	NA	TRBJ1-4	CASSLSPRDEKLFF	TGTGCCAGCAGCTTGTCCCCGAGAGATGAAAAACTGTTTTTT
NA	TRBV4-1	NA	TRBJ2-2	CASSQDKAASGELFF	TGCGCCAGCAGCCAAGATAAAGCTGCGTCGGGGGAGCTGTTTTTT
NA	TRBV20-1	NA	TRBJ2-7	CSARTSYEQYF	TGCAGTGCTAGGACTAGCTACGAGCAGTACTTC
NA	TRBV5-5	NA	TRBJ1-1	CASSLSRNTEAFF	TGTGCCAGCAGCTTGAGCAGGAACACTGAAGCTTTCTTT
NA	TRBV9	NA	TRBJ1-2	CASSVSTGSGYGYTF	TGTGCCAGCAGCGTCTCTACAGGGTCAGGCTATGGCTACACCTTC
NA	TRBV4-3	NA	TRBJ2-1	CASSQDWGSYNEQFF	TGCGCCAGCAGCCAAGATTGGGGCTCCTACAATGAGCAGTTCTTC
NA	TRBV14	NA	TRBJ2-7	CASSQTGPSYEQYF	TGTGCCAGCAGCCAGACAGGACCATCCTACGAGCAGTACTTC
once	TRBV30	NA	TRBJ1-5	CAWSLGQYSNQPQHF	TGTGCCTGGAGCCTGGGACAATATAGCAATCAGCCCCAGCATTTT
NA	TRBV4-3	NA	TRBJ2-6	CASSHLGTTGANVLTF	TGCGCCAGCAGCCACTTAGGTACAACTGGGGCCAACGTCCTGACTTTC
NA	TRBV5-4	NA	TRBJ1-2	CASSLNNYGYTF	TGTGCCAGCAGCTTGAATAACTATGGCTACACCTTC
NA	TRBV6-5	TRBD1	TRBJ1-1	CASSYEGASTEAFF	TGTGCCAGCAGTTACGAGGGGGCGAGCACTGAAGCTTTCTTT
NA	TRBV30	NA	TRBJ2-3	CAWSSSGADTQYF	TGTGCCTGGAGTTCGTCAGGGGCAGATACGCAGTATTTT
once	TRBV7-2	TRBD1	TRBJ1-3	CAGQGQNGNTIYF	TGTGCCGGACAGGGGCAGAACGGAAACACCATATATTTT
NA	TRBV5-1	TRBD1	TRBJ1-1	CASSLADRDTEAFF	TGCGCCAGCAGCTTGGCCGACAGGGACACTGAAGCTTTCTTT
NA	TRBV25-1	NA	TRBJ1-2	CASSRGMGINYGYTF	TGTGCCAGCAGTCGGGGTATGGGGATTAACTATGGCTACACCTTC
NA	TRBV19	NA	TRBJ1-1	CASSIQVGEAFF	TGTGCCAGTAGTATCCAGGTCGGTGAAGCTTTCTTT
NA	TRBV18	NA	TRBJ1-6	CASSPTRTLQVSPLHF	TGTGCCAGCTCACCAACACGGACTCTACAGGTTTCACCCCTCCACTTT
NA	TRBV28	NA	TRBJ1-2	CASRNRVPYGYTF	TGTGCCAGCAGAAACAGGGTACCATATGGCTACACCTTC
once	TRBV9	NA	TRBJ2-2	CASSGGLNTGELFF	TGTGCCAGCAGCGGGGGACTTAACACCGGGGAGCTGTTTTTT
NA	TRBV19	NA	TRBJ2-5	CASSKGFARETQYF	TGTGCCAGTAGTAAGGGGTTTGCTAGGGAGACCCAGTACTTC
NA	TRBV9	TRBD1	TRBJ1-2	CASSPQGAYGYTF	TGTGCCAGCAGCCCCCAGGGGGCCTATGGCTACACCTTC
NA	TRBV30	NA	TRBJ1-4	CAWSALVGEKLFF	TGTGCCTGGAGTGCCCTTGTCGGTGAAAAACTGTTTTTT
NA	TRBV5-1	NA	TRBJ1-3	CASSSGGVVSGNTIYF	TGCGCCAGCAGTAGTGGGGGCGTCGTCTCTGGAAACACCATATATTTT
NA	TRBV19	NA	TRBJ1-1	CASSIDRNTEAFF	TGTGCCAGTAGTATAGACAGGAACACTGAAGCTTTCTTT
NA	TRBV7-9	NA	TRBJ1-1	CASSLTSRNTEAFF	TGTGCCAGCAGCTTAACGTCTAGGAACACTGAAGCTTTCTTT
NA	TRBV5-6	NA	TRBJ1-6	CASGRSFRVMDSPLHF	TGTGCCAGCGGGCGATCTTTCCGGGTTATGGATTCACCCCTCCACTTT
NA	TRBV4-1	TRBD2	TRBJ2-1	CASSQDLAGDNEQFF	TGCGCCAGCAGCCAAGATCTGGCGGGGGACAATGAGCAGTTCTTC